Here is one TCR beta chain with its context. The data belong to a study of blood T cell repertoires in COVID-19. Overall study context: Specimens from acute and convalescent COVID-19 originated in the United States, Italy and Spain. Sample material is recorded as cDNA or gDNA derived from T cells, B-cell-depleted T cells, or PBMCs.

Original handling: Reference gene primer amplification yielded estimated nucleated cell counts. The protocol was immunoSEQ multiplex PCR, while the TCRdb copy is restricted to in-frame clones and leaves out a portion. That table gives V, J and clone size, and the DNA gave D and trimming. The sample has under 200,000 clones, around 80% seen once; the top ten hold 5% to 8.5%. The CDR3 loop spans 14 amino acids. Germline V gene lookup returns CDR1 SGHRS and CDR2 YFSETQ. Between the trimmed V and J ends, which lost 6 bases and 4 bases, there was a span of 16 bases. Sequences were obtained from peripheral blood. The sequence came from a man between 65 and 85 years old with active or convalescent COVID-19. The rearrangement joins TRBV5-1 to TRBJ2-5; D might be TRBD1 (5 bases). CDR3 in amino acids: CASTSDSNRETQYF. In DNA form, the CDR3 reads TGCGCCAGCACCAGCGACAGTAACCGAGAGACCCAGTACTTC.